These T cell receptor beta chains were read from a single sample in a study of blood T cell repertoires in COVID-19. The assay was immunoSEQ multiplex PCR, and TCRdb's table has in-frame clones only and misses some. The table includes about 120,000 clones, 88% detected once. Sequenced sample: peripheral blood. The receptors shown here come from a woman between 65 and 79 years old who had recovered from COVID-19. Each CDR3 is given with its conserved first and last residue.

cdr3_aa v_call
CATSYPAGGPGELFF TRBV24-1
CASSYPLAPDTDTQYF TRBV6-2/TRBV6-3
CASNDRGREGYTF TRBV28
CASNPKRGYQETQYF TRBV5-8
CASSLGGQGTDTQYF TRBV5-5
CASSSAPRGTGNTIYF TRBV7-8
CASGGRENEQFF TRBV5-1
CASTEGVHYNEQFF TRBV18
CASSLGLAGLQETQYF TRBV7-2
CASSWEQGQAFF TRBV7-9
CASSIGSGSTDTQYF TRBV19
CASEGRGYEQYF TRBV6-5
CASSRPPGGSNQPQHF TRBV6-2/TRBV6-3
CASSFVAEETQYF TRBV11-2
CASSYSGGYQPQHF TRBV6-5
CASSQERPVTGGETQYF TRBV3-1/TRBV3-2
CASSGGTGNEKLFF TRBV5-1
CATSDARGLDEQYF TRBV24-1
CASSRDGGYGYTF TRBV7-2
CASSLLAGSTDTQYF TRBV5-1
CASSLSLSSYNSPLHF TRBV7-9
CASSLGRAGSYEQYF TRBV7-2
CASSLGPLYTQYF TRBV7-2
CASTLGTSSNEKLFF TRBV6-5
CASSPSSYNEQFF TRBV18
CASSIGGGRNTGELFF TRBV19
CTPERGPYEQYF TRBV5-1
CATSRHLGGITGELFF TRBV15
CASSATGGDTQYF TRBV5-4
CASLGGREQFF TRBV19
CASSKGLAGGYNEQFF TRBV21-1
CASRPTGSSYEQYF TRBV28
CAWSVRVQRPTEAFF TRBV30
CASSQLPGGLETQYF TRBV3-1/TRBV3-2
CASSPLAYAPNSGNTIYF TRBV18
CASSMGGQTKNIQYF TRBV19
CASSRQGSNEQFF TRBV4-1
CASSFREDQPQHF TRBV7-2
CASSLTAEGEKLFF TRBV6-2/TRBV6-3
CASSGQGIPPEKLFF TRBV27
CASSLAGETGANVLTF TRBV5-5
CAISETGEETQYF TRBV10-3
CASSPPGTGELFF TRBV18
CSVGGENGYTF TRBV29-1
CASSLGNSPLHF TRBV12-3/TRBV12-4
CASSMGGTRGDTQYF TRBV19
CASSRDNNYGYTF TRBV2
CASRRQGIPAFF TRBV12-3/TRBV12-4
CASSIKRATYNEQFF TRBV19
CASSRGTEANQPQHF TRBV5-1
CASSLGAFSYEQYF TRBV4-2
CASSLIAGQGGEQFF TRBV7-3
CASSLTSGGYEKLFF TRBV11-1
CASSPGDSYEQYF TRBV5-4
CASSLRLDSYNEQFF TRBV7-8
CASSLVTGWDQPQHF TRBV28
CASSAMTGANVLTF TRBV9
CASTRTADTEAFF TRBV5-1